Presented here are 27 T cell receptor beta chains from one specimen sequenced in a study of CD8 T cells in ankylosing spondylitis. Their antigens are not known. TCRdb reprocessed the 5' RACE reads with MiXCR, giving one entry per CDR3 protein. The sample shows approximately 400,000 distinct CDR3 sequences, about 25% of them seen only once. Findings and caveats of the study: Ankylosing spondylitis blood appeared to be characterized by a TCR beta motif of roughly eight highly homologous variants.

The sequenced material came from blood, either unsorted or a sorted T cell fraction (not recorded which). The source of these receptors is a male donor with ankylosing spondylitis.

The V call is TRBV4-2, the J call TRBJ2-5; 9 nucleotides line up with TRBD2. The V gene's germline CDR1 is LGHNA and CDR2 YNFKEQ. CDR3 size: 14 residues. Unmatched junction bases numbered 2, after V lost 1 base and J lost 5 bases. The CDR3 spells CASSQVSGGETQYF. CDR3 DNA sequence: TGTGCCAGCAGCCAAGTTAGCGGGGGCGAGACCCAGTACTTC.

The chain couples TRBV6-1 to TRBJ2-7; 12 nucleotides agree with TRBD2. This CDR3 contains 14 residues. Per germline, CDR1 MNHNS and CDR2 SASEGT. J lost 3 bases, V lost 7 bases, and 4 bases had no gene match. CDR3 nucleotides: TGTGCCAGCAAACGGACTAGCGGGGTCTACGAGCAGTACGTC. It specifies CASKRTSGVYEQYV.

This clonotype was seen more than once but under ten times. V is TRBV7-9 and J is TRBJ1-2; D remains unclear. Trimming took 3 bases from V and 3 from J, leaving 5 bases between them. The CDR3 loop spans 12 amino acids. Per the germline V gene, CDR1 is SEHNR and CDR2 is FQNEAQ (reference sequence). The CDR3 coding sequence is TGTGCCAGCAGCTTTAACGACTATGGCTACACCTTC. It codes for CASSFNDYGYTF. The full variable domain, with the rest looked up from reference TRBV7-9 and TRBJ1-2, is DTGVSQNPRHKITKRGQNVTFRCDPISEHNRLYWYRQTLGQGPEFLTYFQNEAQLEKSRLLSDRFSAERPKGSFSTLEIQRTEQGDSAMYLCASSFNDYGYTFGSGTRLTVV.

This clonotype was detected a few times. The V call is TRBV7-8, the J call TRBJ2-7; 7 positions match TRBD1. Per germline, CDR1 SGHVS and CDR2 FQNEAQ. The J segment lost 7 bases and the V segment lost 1 base, leaving 13 bases of the junction unmatched. CDR3 length: 16 residues. CDR3 loop: CASSLEGAGVYWEQYF. In DNA, the CDR3 is TGTGCCAGCAGCTTAGAGGGGGCAGGGGTCTATTGGGAGCAGTACTTC.

This clonotype turned up a few times. The rearrangement joins TRBV5-1 to TRBJ2-7; 9 nucleotides align to TRBD1. J gave up 6 bases and V 4 bases, and 8 bases lay outside the gene matches. This CDR3 is 14 amino acids long. Germline-derived CDR1 and CDR2 are SGHRS and YFSETQ. Here the CDR3 reads CASSGAGQGREQYV. The DNA for the CDR3 is TGCGCCAGCAGCGGGGCTGGACAGGGGCGCGAGCAGTACGTC.

This clonotype was seen only a few times. V gene TRBV5-5 combines with J gene TRBJ2-5; D might be TRBD2 (5 bases). CDR1 and CDR2 (germline): SGHKS, YYEKEE (reference sequence). The CDR3 contains 14 residues. Trimming took off 1 base at V and 4 bases at J, with 11 bases between the two ends. CDR3 amino acids: CASSLSGVGETQYF. As DNA, the CDR3 is TGTGCCAGCAGCTTGTCCGGGGTTGGAGAGACCCAGTACTTC.

This chain uses TRBV5-1 with TRBJ1-2; D is uncertain. Germline CDR1 reads SGHRS; CDR2 reads YFSETQ. V was trimmed by 0 bases and J by 8 bases, leaving 14 bases between them. The CDR3 totals 14 residues. This chain's CDR3 is CASSLDQLNLGYTF. Here the CDR3 DNA reads TGCGCCAGCAGCTTGGATCAGCTTAACTTGGGCTACACCTTC.

This clonotype showed up just a few times. V gene TRBV20-1 combines with J gene TRBJ1-1; the D gene is possibly TRBD1 (5 bases). The CDR3 spans 13 residues. Deletions cut 0 bases from V and 8 bases from J, with 13 bases between. CDR1 DFQATT and CDR2 SNEGSKA come from the germline V gene (reference sequence). For the CDR3, the DNA is TGCAGTGCTAGAGATCAATTGGGGACGGAAGCTTTCTTT. Translated, it gives CSARDQLGTEAFF.

This clonotype was seen many times. V gene TRBV5-1 combines with J gene TRBJ1-1; 9 bases map to TRBD1. Germline assignment: CDR1 SGHRS and CDR2 YFSETQ. CDR3 length: 15 amino acids. The V segment lost 1 base and the J segment 4 bases; nucleotides outside the gene matches: 5. The chain's CDR3 is CASSLLQGAGTEAFF. In DNA, the CDR3 is TGCGCCAGCAGCTTGCTACAGGGGGCCGGCACTGAAGCTTTCTTT.

The chain carries TRBV24-1 and TRBJ1-3; TRBD1 is a possible D gene (6 bases). The CDR3 consists of 15 residues. Trimming pared 4 bases from V and 0 bases from J, leaving 9 bases between. Germline V gives CDR1 KGHDR, CDR2 SFDVKD. The CDR3 nucleotides read TGTGCCACCAGTGACGCCAGGGGCTCTGGAAACACCATATATTTT. It is translated as CATSDARGSGNTIYF.

This clonotype turned up a few times. The rearrangement joins TRBV6-2 or TRBV6-3 to TRBJ2-7, with TRBD1 matching over 8 bases. The CDR3 loop spans 17 amino acids. V was pared by 0 bases and J by 1 base, with 8 bases of the junction left unmatched. Germline V CDR1 and CDR2: MNHEY, SVGEGT. The CDR3 bases are TGTGCCAGCAGTTACTCGAGACAGGGGTCCTTTTCCTACGAGCAGTACTTC. This translates into CASSYSRQGSFSYEQYF.

The chain has TRBV12-3 or TRBV12-4 and TRBJ2-1, with 12 bases matching TRBD2. J was trimmed by 9 bases and V by 5 bases; bases with no gene match: 5. This CDR3 region has 14 residues. CDR3 region: CASSLGLAGFEQFF. Written as DNA, the CDR3 is TGTGCCAGCAGTCTCGGACTAGCGGGATTTGAGCAGTTCTTC.

The chain is built from TRBV12-3 or TRBV12-4 and TRBJ2-7; D might be TRBD1 or TRBD2, each matching 7 bases. CDR3 size: 13 residues. V shed 6 bases and J shed 5 bases, with 14 bases lying between them. CDR3 sequence reads: CASSLGGGDEQYF. The CDR3 region has the DNA TGTGCCAGCAGCCTGGGAGGGGGCGACGAGCAGTACTTC.

This clonotype was counted a few times. The genes are TRBV20-1 and TRBJ1-1; 8 bases map to TRBD1. This CDR3 region has 13 residues. With 4 bases clipped from V and 1 base from J, the junction kept 2 bases outside the gene matches. Germline V gives CDR1 DFQATT, CDR2 SNEGSKA (reference sequence). The CDR3 nucleotides read TGCAGTGCTATCAGGGGGCAGAACACTGAAGCTTTCTTT. Protein sequence: CSAIRGQNTEAFF.

The J gene is TRBJ1-4, the V gene TRBV5-1; D is unresolved. This CDR3 has 14 residues. Germline loops: CDR1 SGHRS, CDR2 YFSETQ. Trimming stripped 5 bases from V and 0 bases from J, with 8 bases between. The CDR3 reads CASSFTTTNEKLFF. The CDR3 bases are TGCGCCAGCAGTTTCACCACAACTAATGAAAAACTGTTTTTT.

This clonotype came up a few times. The chain links TRBV30 to TRBJ1-1; D is unresolved. CDR1 is GTSNPN, CDR2 SVGIG, per germline (reference sequence). V was trimmed by 3 bases and J by 5 bases, leaving 13 bases between them. The CDR3 consists of 13 residues. CDR3 in amino acids: CAWRPRGRTEAFF. The CDR3 nucleotides are TGTGCCTGGAGACCTCGGGGAAGAACTGAAGCTTTCTTT.

The chain is built from TRBV5-1 and TRBJ2-3, with 12 positions matching TRBD2. Germline V lookup: CDR1 SGHRS, CDR2 YFSETQ. V dropped 4 bases and J dropped 6; count of bases not matched to a gene: 6. The CDR3 runs 15 residues. The DNA of the CDR3 is TGCGCCAGCAGCGTACTAGCGGGAGGAGATGATACGCAGTATTTT. Translation gives CASSVLAGGDDTQYF.

In this sample, this clonotype turned up a few times. The chain joins TRBV7-9 to TRBJ2-1; 7 bases align to TRBD1. After removal of 1 base from V and 6 bases from J, the junction contained 6 bases not matched to a gene. This CDR3 is built from 15 residues. The germline V gene has CDR1 SEHNR and CDR2 FQNEAQ (reference sequence). The CDR3 DNA reads as TGTGCCAGCAGCTTAGGTGACAGGGATTCCAATGAGCAGTTCTTC. Translating gives CASSLGDRDSNEQFF.

The table lists this clonotype with a few counts. The rearrangement links TRBV3-1 to TRBJ2-7; TRBD1 is a possible D gene (6 bases). This CDR3 contains 16 residues. Germline values: CDR1 LGHDT, CDR2 YNNKEL (reference sequence). V was cut by 1 base and J by 2 bases, with 15 bases left in between. CDR3 bases: TGTGCCAGCAGCCAAGGCGGCAGGGGAAGCGCCTACGAGCAGTACGTC. Its protein product is CASSQGGRGSAYEQYV.

CDR3 protein: CASSPGQGKKGYTF. The CDR3 coding sequence is TGTGCCAGCAGTCCTGGACAGGGGAAAAAGGGCTACACCTTC. The V gene is TRBV12-3 or TRBV12-4, the J gene TRBJ1-2; 9 bases are shared with TRBD1. The CDR3 has 14 amino acids. V was pared by 5 bases and J by 8 bases, with 9 bases of the junction left unmatched.

At least ten counts were recorded for this clonotype. The rearrangement uses TRBV14 and TRBJ2-1; D not certain. Between the trimmed V and J ends, which lost 1 base and 7 bases, there was a span of 8 bases. The CDR3 has 13 residues. Germline-derived CDR1 and CDR2 are SGHDN and FVKESK. CDR3 residues: CASSQVKQNEQFF. In DNA form, the CDR3 reads TGTGCCAGCAGCCAAGTCAAACAGAATGAGCAGTTCTTC. Full variable domain (outside the CDR3, taken from reference TRBV14 and TRBJ2-1): EAGVTQFPSHSVIEKGQTVTLRCDPISGHDNLYWYRRVMGKEIKFLLHFVKESKQDESGMPNNRFLAERTGGTYSTLKVQPAELEDSGVYFCASSQVKQNEQFFGPGTRLTVL.

This clonotype was counted only a few times. V is TRBV5-1 and J is TRBJ1-5; 8 bases map to TRBD1. This CDR3 contains 15 residues. CDR1 and CDR2 from the germline V gene are SGHRS and YFSETQ. With V trimmed by 4 bases and J by 4 bases, 7 bases remained unmatched. The CDR3 sequence is CASSPTGDRNQPQHF. CDR3 coding DNA: TGCGCCAGCAGCCCGACAGGGGACCGGAATCAGCCCCAGCATTTT.

This CDR3 reads CASSFRERDNEQFF. CDR3 in DNA: TGCGCCAGCAGCTTTCGGGAGCGGGACAATGAGCAGTTCTTC. The chain combines TRBV5-1 with TRBJ2-1; D is perhaps TRBD2 (6 bases). The germline V and J ends were trimmed by 2 bases and 5 bases, with 11 bases remaining between them. Germline V lookup: CDR1 SGHRS, CDR2 YFSETQ. The length of the CDR3 is 14 residues.

The chain is built from TRBV6-2 or TRBV6-3 and TRBJ2-1; 11 bases line up with TRBD1. V lost 6 bases to trimming and J lost 2 bases; unmatched junction nucleotides: 6. The CDR3 has 16 amino acids. Germline V gene sequence: CDR1 MNHEY, CDR2 SVGEGT. CDR3 sequence: CASRTGTGGPYNEQFF. The DNA of the CDR3 is TGTGCCAGCAGAACCGGGACAGGGGGTCCCTACAATGAGCAGTTCTTC.

The chain is built from TRBV7-9 and TRBJ2-3; 7 bases fit TRBD2. Germline assignment: CDR1 SEHNR and CDR2 FQNEAQ (reference sequence). The CDR3 is made up of 16 amino acids. The ends lost 5 bases at V and 3 bases at J; junction bases unmatched: 11. CDR3: CASSPGLTRVTDTQYF. The CDR3 region has the DNA TGTGCCAGCAGCCCGGGACTAACTAGAGTAACAGATACGCAGTATTTT.

The chain couples TRBV14 to TRBJ1-2, with D possibly TRBD1 on 6 matching bases. Germline V CDR1 and CDR2: SGHDN, FVKESK. V lost 5 bases to trimming and J lost 5 bases, with 15 bases between them. This CDR3 comprises 14 residues. Here the CDR3 reads CASSWDTLEYGYTF. The DNA for the CDR3 is TGTGCCAGCAGCTGGGACACATTGGAGTATGGCTACACCTTC. Full variable domain (missing parts from reference TRBV14 and TRBJ1-2): EAGVTQFPSHSVIEKGQTVTLRCDPISGHDNLYWYRRVMGKEIKFLLHFVKESKQDESGMPNNRFLAERTGGTYSTLKVQPAELEDSGVYFCASSWDTLEYGYTFGSGTRLTVV.

In this sample, this clonotype turned up a few times. The chain links TRBV5-6 to TRBJ2-1, with D possibly called TRBD1 or TRBD2 (5 bases each). This CDR3 has 14 amino acids. Looked up from germline, CDR1 is SGHDT and CDR2 is YYEEEE. V shed 6 bases and J shed 0 bases, with 10 bases lying between them. The CDR3 spells CASNPGPSYNEQFF. In nucleotides, the CDR3 is TGTGCCAGCAACCCGGGACCCTCCTACAATGAGCAGTTCTTC. Filled out from reference TRBV5-6 and TRBJ2-1, the complete variable domain reads DAGVTQSPTHLIKTRGQQVTLRCSPKSGHDTVSWYQQALGQGPQFIFQYYEEEERQRGNFPDRFSGHQFPNYSSELNVNALLLGDSALYLCASNPGPSYNEQFFGPGTRLTVL.